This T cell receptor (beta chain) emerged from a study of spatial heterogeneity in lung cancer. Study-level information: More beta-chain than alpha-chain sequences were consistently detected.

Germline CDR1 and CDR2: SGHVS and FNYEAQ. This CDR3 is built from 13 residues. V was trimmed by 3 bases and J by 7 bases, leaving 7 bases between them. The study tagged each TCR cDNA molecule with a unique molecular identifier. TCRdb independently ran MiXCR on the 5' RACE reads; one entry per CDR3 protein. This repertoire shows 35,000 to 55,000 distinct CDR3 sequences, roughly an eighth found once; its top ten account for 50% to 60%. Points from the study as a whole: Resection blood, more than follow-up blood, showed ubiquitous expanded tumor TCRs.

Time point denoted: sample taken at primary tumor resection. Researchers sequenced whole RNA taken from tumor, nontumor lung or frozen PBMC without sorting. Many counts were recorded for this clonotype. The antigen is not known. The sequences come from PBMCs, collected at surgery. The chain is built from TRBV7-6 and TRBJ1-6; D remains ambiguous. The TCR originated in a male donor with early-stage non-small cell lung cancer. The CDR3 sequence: CASSLTKNSPLHF. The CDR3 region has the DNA TGTGCCAGCAGCTTGACAAAGAATTCACCCCTCCACTTT.